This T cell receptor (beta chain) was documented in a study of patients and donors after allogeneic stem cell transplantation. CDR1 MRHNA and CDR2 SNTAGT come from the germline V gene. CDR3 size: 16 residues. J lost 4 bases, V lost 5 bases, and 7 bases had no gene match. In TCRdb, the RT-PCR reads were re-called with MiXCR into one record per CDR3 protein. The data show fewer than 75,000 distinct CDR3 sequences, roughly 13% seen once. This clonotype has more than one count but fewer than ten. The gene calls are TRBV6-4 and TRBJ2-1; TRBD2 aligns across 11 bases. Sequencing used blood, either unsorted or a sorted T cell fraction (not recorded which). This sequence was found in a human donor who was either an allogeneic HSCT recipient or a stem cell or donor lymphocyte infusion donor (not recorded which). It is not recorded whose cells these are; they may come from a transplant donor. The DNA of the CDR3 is TGTGCCAGCAGTCGGACTAGCGGGTCGGGGTACAATGAGCAGTTCTTC. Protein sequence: CASSRTSGSGYNEQFF.